Given below is one T cell receptor (beta chain) in context. This sample stems from a study of blood T cell repertoires in COVID-19. V lost 8 bases and J lost 0; bases outside the gene matches: 7. In germline, CDR1 is SNHLY, CDR2 FYNNEI. The CDR3 runs to 15 residues. TCRdb keeps only in-frame clones here, not all; method: immunoSEQ multiplex PCR. The table records about 140,000 clones, roughly 80% of them present only once. The J gene is TRBJ2-7, the V gene TRBV2; TRBD2 matches at 10 bases. This TCR came from a woman younger than 35 who had been exposed to COVID-19. The sample taken for sequencing was PBMCs or T cells enriched from blood (not recorded which). The CDR3 region is CASVRTSGTSYEQYF. The CDR3, as DNA: TGTGCCAGCGTCCGGACTAGCGGAACCTCCTACGAGCAGTACTTC.